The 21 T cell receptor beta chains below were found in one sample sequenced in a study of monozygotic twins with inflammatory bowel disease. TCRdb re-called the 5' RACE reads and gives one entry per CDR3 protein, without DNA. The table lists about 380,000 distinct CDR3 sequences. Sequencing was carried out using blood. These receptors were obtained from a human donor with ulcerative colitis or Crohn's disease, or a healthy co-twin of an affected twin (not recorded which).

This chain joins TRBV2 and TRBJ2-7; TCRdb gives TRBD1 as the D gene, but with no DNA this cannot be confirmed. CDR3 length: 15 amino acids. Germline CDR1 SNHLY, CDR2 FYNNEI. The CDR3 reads CASGSTEHRDYEQYF. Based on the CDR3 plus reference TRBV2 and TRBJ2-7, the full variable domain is EPEVTQTPSHQVTQMGQEVILRCVPISNHLYFYWYRQILGQKVEFLVSFYNNEISEKSEIFDDQFSVERPDGSNFTLKIRSTKLEDSAMYFCASGSTEHRDYEQYFGPGTRLTVT.

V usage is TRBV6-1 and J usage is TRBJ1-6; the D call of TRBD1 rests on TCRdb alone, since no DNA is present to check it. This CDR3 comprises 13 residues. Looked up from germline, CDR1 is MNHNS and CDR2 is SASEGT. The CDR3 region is CASWARDFSPLHF.

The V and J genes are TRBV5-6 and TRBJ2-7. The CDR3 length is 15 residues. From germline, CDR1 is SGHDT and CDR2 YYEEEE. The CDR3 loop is CASGLFGGSSYEQYF.

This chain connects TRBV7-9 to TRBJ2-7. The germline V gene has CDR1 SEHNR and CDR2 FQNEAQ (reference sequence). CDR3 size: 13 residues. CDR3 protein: CASSHSVRHEQYF.

The CDR3 sequence is CASRDFPANTGELFF. The chain has TRBV3-1 and TRBJ2-2; TCRdb names TRBD2, which stays unverified in the absence of DNA. The CDR3 contains 15 residues. Germline V gene data show CDR1 as LGHDT and CDR2 as YNNKEL (reference sequence).

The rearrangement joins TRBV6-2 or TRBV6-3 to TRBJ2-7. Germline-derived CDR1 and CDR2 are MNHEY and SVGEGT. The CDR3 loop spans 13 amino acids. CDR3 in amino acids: CASRRSTDYEQYF.

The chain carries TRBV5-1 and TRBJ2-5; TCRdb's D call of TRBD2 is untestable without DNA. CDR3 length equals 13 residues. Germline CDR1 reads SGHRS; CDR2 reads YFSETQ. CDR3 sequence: CASSDRRQETQYF.

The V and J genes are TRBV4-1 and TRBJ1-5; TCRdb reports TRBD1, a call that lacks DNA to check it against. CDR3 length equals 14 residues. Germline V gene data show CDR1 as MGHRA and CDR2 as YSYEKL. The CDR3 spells CASSQDGTDQPQHF.

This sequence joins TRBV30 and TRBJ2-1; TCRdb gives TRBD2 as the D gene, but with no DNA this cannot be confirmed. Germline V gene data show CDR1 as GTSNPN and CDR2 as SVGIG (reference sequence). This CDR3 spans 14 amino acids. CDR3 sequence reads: CAWRLAGGPGEQFF.

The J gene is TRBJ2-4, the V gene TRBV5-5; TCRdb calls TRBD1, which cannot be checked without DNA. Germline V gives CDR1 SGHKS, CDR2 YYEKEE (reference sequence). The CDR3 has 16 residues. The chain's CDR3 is CASSSGTGGVKNIQYF.

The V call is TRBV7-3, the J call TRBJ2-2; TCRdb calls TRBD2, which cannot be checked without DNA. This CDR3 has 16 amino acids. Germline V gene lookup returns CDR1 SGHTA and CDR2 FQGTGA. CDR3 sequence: CASRSRGGYYTGELFF.

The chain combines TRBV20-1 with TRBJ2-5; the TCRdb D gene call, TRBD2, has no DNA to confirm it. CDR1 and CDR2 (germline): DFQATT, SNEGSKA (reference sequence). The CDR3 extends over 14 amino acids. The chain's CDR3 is CSARDGSTKETQYF.

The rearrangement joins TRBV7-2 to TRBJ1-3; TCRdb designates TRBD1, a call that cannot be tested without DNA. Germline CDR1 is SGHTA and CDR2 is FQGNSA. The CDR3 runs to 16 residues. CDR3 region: CASSFWARASGNTIYF.

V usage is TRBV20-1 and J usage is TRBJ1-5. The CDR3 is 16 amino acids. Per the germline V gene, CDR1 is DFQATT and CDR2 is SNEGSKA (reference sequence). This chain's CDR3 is CSAREVQGGQNQPQHF.

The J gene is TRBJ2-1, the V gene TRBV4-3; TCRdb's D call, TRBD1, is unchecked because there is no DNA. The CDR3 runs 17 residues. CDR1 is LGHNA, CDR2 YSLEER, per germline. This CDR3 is CASSQDSSGQVNNEQFF.

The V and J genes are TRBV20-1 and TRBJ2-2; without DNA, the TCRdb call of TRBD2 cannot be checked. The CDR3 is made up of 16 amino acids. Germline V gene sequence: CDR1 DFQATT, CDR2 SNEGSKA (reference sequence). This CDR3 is CSARDEAGENTGELFF.

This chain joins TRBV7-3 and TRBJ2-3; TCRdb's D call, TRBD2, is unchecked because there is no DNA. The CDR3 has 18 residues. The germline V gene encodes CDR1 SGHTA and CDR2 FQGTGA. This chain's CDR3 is CASSPRTSGRSSTDTQYF.

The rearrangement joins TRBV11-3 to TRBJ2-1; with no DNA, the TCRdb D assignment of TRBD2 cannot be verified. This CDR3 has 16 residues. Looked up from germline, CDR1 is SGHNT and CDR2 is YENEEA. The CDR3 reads CASSKIAGTSGGEQFF. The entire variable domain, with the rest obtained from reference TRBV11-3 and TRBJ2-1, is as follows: EAGVVQSPRYKIIEKKQPVAFWCNPISGHNTLYWYLQNLGQGPELLIRYENEEAVDDSQLPKDRFSAERLKGVDSTLKIQPAELGDSAVYLCASSKIAGTSGGEQFFGPGTRLTVL.

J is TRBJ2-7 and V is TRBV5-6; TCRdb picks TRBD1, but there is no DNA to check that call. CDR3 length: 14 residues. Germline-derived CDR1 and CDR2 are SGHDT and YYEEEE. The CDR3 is CASSLKRQYYEQYF.

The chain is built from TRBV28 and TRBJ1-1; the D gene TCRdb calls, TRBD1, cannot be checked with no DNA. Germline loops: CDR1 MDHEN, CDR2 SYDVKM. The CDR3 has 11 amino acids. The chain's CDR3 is CASNRITEAFF.

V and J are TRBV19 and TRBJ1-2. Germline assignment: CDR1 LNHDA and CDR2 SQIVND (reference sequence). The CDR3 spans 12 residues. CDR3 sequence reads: CASSPGGSGYTF.